These 20 T cell receptor beta chains came from one sample sequenced in a study of T-cell reconstitution after alpha-beta-depleted transplantation in children. Researchers prepared the TCRbeta library using unique molecular identifiers, the study reports. A single record per CDR3 protein comes from TCRdb applying MiXCR to the PCR reads. The sample carries roughly 100,000 distinct CDR3 sequences, approximately 8% recorded once. Source: PBMCs, taken before TCRalphabeta/CD19-depleted stem cell transplant. These receptors were obtained from a boy aged 2 to 10 with acute lymphoblastic leukemia, due to receive a stem cell transplant.

This clonotype was seen ten or more times. The gene calls are TRBV2 and TRBJ1-3; TRBD1 aligns across 7 bases. The CDR3 sequence is 14 residues long. The ends lost 4 bases at V and 4 bases at J; junction bases unmatched: 4. The germline V gene has CDR1 SNHLY and CDR2 FYNNEI. The DNA for the CDR3 is TGTGCCAGCAGTGGAAGCAGGGGGGGAAACACCATATATTTT. Encoded protein: CASSGSRGGNTIYF.

This clonotype was counted only a few times. The chain employs TRBV6-1 and TRBJ1-2; D is ambiguous. The CDR3 runs to 13 residues. The germline V gene has CDR1 MNHNS and CDR2 SASEGT. Between the trimmed V and J ends, which lost 6 bases and 4 bases, there was a span of 12 bases. CDR3 amino acids: CASRGLYSYGYTF. Here the CDR3 DNA reads TGTGCCAGCAGGGGGTTATATAGCTATGGCTACACCTTC.

The chain carries TRBV5-4 and TRBJ2-3; D might be TRBD1 (6 bases). Germline CDR1 is SGHNT and CDR2 is YYREEE (reference sequence). V was shortened by 4 bases and J by 0 bases, with 9 bases between the two germline ends. The CDR3 runs 14 residues. The CDR3 loop reads CASSGGMSTDTQYF. CDR3 coding DNA: TGTGCCAGCAGCGGGGGCATGAGCACAGATACGCAGTATTTT.

This clonotype was counted ten times or more. J is TRBJ2-7 and V is TRBV7-8; TRBD1 is a possible D gene (6 bases). CDR3 length: 12 residues. The germline CDR1 and CDR2 sequences are SGHVS and FQNEAQ. The V end lost 9 bases, the J end lost 1 base, and 10 bases lay between the germline ends. The CDR3 DNA follows: TGTGCCAGTACGGACAGTTCCTACGAGCAGTACTTC. This sequence encodes CASTDSSYEQYF.

This clonotype occurred many times. This chain joins TRBV5-1 and TRBJ2-7; TRBD1 matches 8 bases. After removal of 0 bases from V and 6 bases from J, the junction contained 5 bases not matched to a gene. The germline V gene encodes CDR1 SGHRS and CDR2 YFSETQ. The CDR3 covers 14 residues. This CDR3 reads CASSLGQGKLEQYF. CDR3 coding DNA: TGCGCCAGCAGCTTGGGACAGGGGAAGCTCGAGCAGTACTTC.

This clonotype was detected ten times or more. The chain has TRBV5-4 and TRBJ2-1; no clear D. Trimming left V 1 base short and J 1 base short, with 6 bases between. CDR1 SGHNT and CDR2 YYREEE come from the germline V gene (reference sequence). The CDR3 loop spans 14 amino acids. The CDR3 reads CASSLWGSYNEQFF. In nucleotides, the CDR3 is TGTGCCAGCAGCTTGTGGGGTTCCTACAATGAGCAGTTCTTC.

This clonotype was counted at least ten times. The chain employs TRBV7-8 and TRBJ1-1, with D perhaps matching TRBD1 (6 bases). V lost 2 bases and J lost 1, with 11 bases in between. The germline V gene has CDR1 SGHVS and CDR2 FQNEAQ. The CDR3 runs to 15 residues. The CDR3 region has the DNA TGTGCCAGCAGCTTACACGGGGGCGCGAACACTGAAGCTTTCTTT. This translates into CASSLHGGANTEAFF.

This clonotype came up many times. V is TRBV5-1 and J is TRBJ2-2, with 9 bases lining up with TRBD1. This CDR3 has 16 residues. The germline CDR1 and CDR2 sequences are SGHRS and YFSETQ. V dropped 2 bases and J dropped 5; count of bases not matched to a gene: 7. The chain's CDR3 is CASSFAGQGETGELFF. DNA of the CDR3: TGCGCCAGCAGCTTTGCGGGACAGGGAGAAACCGGGGAGCTGTTTTTT. Combining the CDR3 with reference TRBV5-1 and TRBJ2-2 gives the whole variable domain KAGVTQTPRYLIKTRGQQVTLSCSPISGHRSVSWYQQTPGQGLQFLFEYFSETQRNKGNFPGRFSGRQFSNSRSEMNVSTLELGDSALYLCASSFAGQGETGELFFGEGSRLTVL.

This clonotype appeared many times. The genes are TRBV12-3 or TRBV12-4 and TRBJ2-1; 9 bases line up with TRBD1. The CDR3 length is 15 residues. V lost 7 bases and J lost 6; bases outside the gene matches: 10. Here the CDR3 reads CASNPPGTGSNEQFF. As DNA, the CDR3 is TGTGCCAGCAACCCTCCGGGGACAGGGTCCAATGAGCAGTTCTTC.

This clonotype has ten or more counts. The chain links TRBV5-1 to TRBJ2-3; 8 bases agree with TRBD1. V trimming: 4 bases; J trimming: 4 bases; junction bases outside the gene matches: 11. The CDR3 is made up of 16 amino acids. Germline V gives CDR1 SGHRS, CDR2 YFSETQ. The CDR3 here is CASSDAQGAQADTQYF. The CDR3 DNA sequence: TGCGCCAGCAGCGACGCCCAGGGGGCGCAGGCAGATACGCAGTATTTT.

This clonotype was observed many times. This sequence joins TRBV11-2 and TRBJ2-3; 8 bases are shared with TRBD2. V lost 5 bases to trimming and J lost 2 bases; unmatched junction nucleotides: 18. The CDR3 totals 19 residues. Germline V gives CDR1 SGHAT, CDR2 FQNNGV. The CDR3 DNA is TGTGCCAGCAGCCTAATCCGGGGGGGCGCGGGAACCTTCACAGATACGCAGTATTTT. It encodes CASSLIRGGAGTFTDTQYF. Together with reference TRBV11-2 and TRBJ2-3, the CDR3 gives the full variable domain: EAGVAQSPRYKIIEKRQSVAFWCNPISGHATLYWYQQILGQGPKLLIQFQNNGVVDDSQLPKDRFSAERLKGVDSTLKIQPAKLEDSAVYLCASSLIRGGAGTFTDTQYFGPGTRLTVL.

The chain combines TRBV20-1 with TRBJ2-1; tentative D call: TRBD1 (6 bases). CDR3 length: 17 residues. CDR1 DFQATT and CDR2 SNEGSKA come from the germline V gene (reference sequence). V lost 0 bases to trimming and J lost 0 bases, with 15 bases between them. CDR3 amino acids: CSARDLGGRISYNEQFF. The CDR3, as DNA: TGCAGTGCTAGAGATCTAGGGGGACGAATCTCCTACAATGAGCAGTTCTTC.

This clonotype was counted at least ten times. Here the CDR3 reads CASSPGPRNTIYF. The CDR3 region has the DNA TGCGCCAGCAGCCCGGGACCCCGAAACACCATATATTTT. The rearrangement joins TRBV5-1 to TRBJ1-3; D may be TRBD1 (5 bases). This CDR3 has 13 residues. V lost 4 bases, J lost 5 bases, and 10 bases lay in between. The V gene's germline CDR1 is SGHRS and CDR2 YFSETQ.

The gene calls are TRBV20-1 and TRBJ1-1, with a tentative D call TRBD1 (6 bases). This CDR3 spans 10 amino acids. Trimming stripped 7 bases from V and 10 bases from J, with 13 bases between. Germline V gene sequence: CDR1 DFQATT, CDR2 SNEGSKA (reference sequence). In DNA, the CDR3 is TGCAGTGTCCGACGGGGGGCAGCTTTCTTT. It translates to CSVRRGAAFF.

Many counts were recorded for this clonotype. This chain connects TRBV27 to TRBJ2-7; the D gene is possibly TRBD1 (5 bases). The V gene's germline CDR1 is MNHEY and CDR2 SMNVEV (reference sequence). The CDR3 contains 15 residues. Trimming shortened V by 2 bases and J by 1 base, and 12 bases separated the two germline ends. DNA of the CDR3: TGTGCCAGCAGTTTAGTACCAGGGCTTTCCTACGAGCAGTACTTC. Translated: CASSLVPGLSYEQYF.

The chain links TRBV29-1 to TRBJ1-2; possible D gene TRBD1, 5 bases. V gave up 1 base and J gave up 8 bases, with 14 bases separating them. There are 13 residues in the CDR3. Germline loops: CDR1 SQVTM, CDR2 ANQGSEA. The chain's CDR3 is CSVEGQGMRGYTF. In DNA, the CDR3 is TGCAGCGTTGAAGGGCAGGGTATGCGGGGCTACACCTTC. The variable domain in full, with the rest retrieved from reference TRBV29-1 and TRBJ1-2, is SAVISQKPSRDICQRGTSLTIQCQVDSQVTMMFWYRQQPGQSLTLIATANQGSEATYESGFVIDKFPISRPNLTFSTLTVSNMSPEDSSIYLCSVEGQGMRGYTFGSGTRLTVV.

A remark on this clonotype: A much larger clonotype is one base distant, so this may be a read error. The chain uses TRBV2 and TRBJ1-1; D may be TRBD1 (6 bases). This CDR3 region has 13 residues. The germline V gene has CDR1 SNHLY and CDR2 FYNNEI. The CDR3 region has the DNA TGTGCCAGCAGCTACAGGGAGAACTCTGAAGCTTTCTTT. Its translation: CASSYRENSEAFF.

This clonotype was observed a few times. The gene calls are TRBV6-2 or TRBV6-3 and TRBJ2-3; D is perhaps TRBD1 or TRBD2 (7 bases each). The CDR3 contains 14 residues. The V gene's germline CDR1 is MNHEY and CDR2 SVGEGT. V lost 10 bases and J lost 6, with 20 bases in between. DNA for the CDR3: TGTGCCACCAGATCAGGGGGGGTTTCTGATACGCAGTATTTT. It specifies CATRSGGVSDTQYF.

There are many counts of this clonotype. V is TRBV20-1 and J is TRBJ2-1; D not resolved. Germline lookup yields CDR1 DFQATT and CDR2 SNEGSKA (reference sequence). The CDR3 consists of 15 residues. V was clipped by 3 bases and J by 7 bases, with 19 bases between them. The CDR3 DNA sequence: TGCAGTGCTAGGGGCAGGATGGGATTATGGAATGAGCAGTTCTTC. This sequence encodes CSARGRMGLWNEQFF.

The table lists this clonotype with a few counts. The chain is built from TRBV4-3 and TRBJ2-6; D unresolved. The CDR3 covers 17 residues. From germline, CDR1 is LGHNA and CDR2 YSLEER. Deletions cut 0 bases from V and 0 bases from J, with 9 bases between. The CDR3 reads CASSQDVSHSGANVLTF. In DNA form, the CDR3 reads TGCGCCAGCAGCCAAGATGTGTCTCACTCTGGGGCCAACGTCCTGACTTTC.